The clone carrying this T cell receptor beta chain has only one observation. The V gene end was trimmed by 4 bases and the J gene end by 3 bases; junction bases not matched to a gene: 6. CDR3 length equals 15 residues. Germline CDR1 is SGHKS and CDR2 is YYEKEE (reference sequence). The source of the sample is a study of blood T cell repertoires in COVID-19. Turning to the study itself: From the United States, Italy and Spain came samples of acute and convalescent COVID-19.

TCRdb's copy holds only in-frame clones and misses some; the assay was immunoSEQ multiplex PCR. In the table there are roughly 200,000 clones, 85% to 90% of which are singletons. The receptor was isolated from a man aged 40-50 years with active or convalescent COVID-19. Material: peripheral blood. The V and J genes are TRBV5-5 and TRBJ1-3; 8 bases align to TRBD1. CDR3 loop: CASSVTGGFGNTIYF. CDR3 coding DNA: TGTGCCAGCAGCGTAACAGGGGGTTTTGGAAACACCATATATTTT. The complete variable domain, with remaining parts taken from reference TRBV5-5 and TRBJ1-3, reads DAGVTQSPTHLIKTRGQQVTLRCSPISGHKSVSWYQQVLGQGPQFIFQYYEKEERGRGNFPDRFSARQFPNYSSELNVNALLLGDSALYLCASSVTGGFGNTIYFGEGSWLTVV.